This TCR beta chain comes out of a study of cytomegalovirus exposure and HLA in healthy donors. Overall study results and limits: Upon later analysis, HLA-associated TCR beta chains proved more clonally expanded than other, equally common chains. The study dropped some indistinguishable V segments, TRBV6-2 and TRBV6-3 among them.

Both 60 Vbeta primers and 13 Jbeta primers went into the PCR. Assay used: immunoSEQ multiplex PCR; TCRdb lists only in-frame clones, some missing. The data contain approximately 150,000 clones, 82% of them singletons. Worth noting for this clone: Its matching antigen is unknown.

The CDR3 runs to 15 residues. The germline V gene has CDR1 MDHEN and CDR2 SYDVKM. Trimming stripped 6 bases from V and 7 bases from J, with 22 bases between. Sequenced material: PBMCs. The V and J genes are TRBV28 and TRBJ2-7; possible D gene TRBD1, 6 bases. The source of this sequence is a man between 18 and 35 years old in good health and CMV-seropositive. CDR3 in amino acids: CASSATGALKREQYF. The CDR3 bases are TGTGCCAGCAGCGCGACAGGCGCCCTAAAGAGAGAGCAGTACTTC. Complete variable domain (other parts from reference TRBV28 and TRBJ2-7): DVKVTQSSRYLVKRTGEKVFLECVQDMDHENMFWYRQDPGLGLRLIYFSYDVKMKEKGDIPEGYSVSREKKERFSLILESASTNQTSMYLCASSATGALKREQYFGPGTRLTVT.